This is a list of T cell receptor beta chains from one sample in a study of cytomegalovirus exposure and HLA in healthy donors. Method: immunoSEQ multiplex PCR; TCRdb's copy keeps in-frame clones and lacks some. The data show 110,000 or so clones, with 60% to 80% seen just once and almost 5% held by the top ten. Input material: PBMCs. The receptor source for this set is a man between 45 and 60 years old in good health and CMV-seropositive. Both conserved end residues are part of each CDR3. D genes are given only for firm matches. Clone sizes are given selectively: once, few, many, or a class where the clone is expanded.

D gene	V gene	clone size	J gene	CDR3 protein	CDR3 DNA
.	TRBV5-1	.	TRBJ2-3	CASRDKTNTDTQYF	TGCGCCAGCAGAGACAAGACCAACACAGATACGCAGTATTTT
TRBD1	TRBV6-5	.	TRBJ2-7	CASSYSGTGLLYEQYF	TGTGCCAGCAGTTATTCCGGGACAGGTCTTCTCTACGAGCAGTACTTC
.	TRBV27	.	TRBJ1-6	CASSSRTVYNSPLHF	TGTGCCAGCAGTTCTCGGACAGTCTATAATTCACCCCTCCACTTT
TRBD2	TRBV27	.	TRBJ2-1	CASSFAWRGLAVSNEQFF	TGTGCCAGCAGTTTCGCCTGGCGGGGACTAGCGGTTTCCAATGAGCAGTTCTTC
TRBD1	TRBV19	.	TRBJ1-4	CASSFGYRGRNEKLFF	TGTGCCAGCTCCTTTGGGTACAGGGGCCGGAATGAAAAACTGTTTTTT
TRBD1	TRBV29-1	.	TRBJ2-5	CSVSGTGGAETQYF	TGCAGCGTTTCCGGGACAGGGGGCGCGGAGACCCAGTACTTC
.	TRBV28	.	TRBJ1-3	CASSSGQSGNTIYF	TGTGCCAGCAGTTCCGGACAGAGCGGAAACACCATATATTTT
TRBD2	TRBV6-6	.	TRBJ2-7	CASSFDGLAGGNEQYF	TGTGCCAGCAGTTTCGACGGACTAGCGGGAGGGAACGAGCAGTACTTC
.	TRBV19	.	TRBJ1-5	CASMGIGGVQPQHF	TGTGCCAGTATGGGGATAGGGGGAGTTCAGCCCCAGCATTTT
.	TRBV5-4	.	TRBJ1-2	CASSSRGIIYGYTF	TGTGCCAGCAGCTCCCGGGGAATTATCTATGGCTACACCTTC
.	TRBV9	.	TRBJ1-3	CASSAGGKPSGNTIYF	TGTGCCAGTAGCGCGGGGGGAAAACCCTCTGGAAACACCATATATTTT
.	TRBV5-6	.	TRBJ1-2	CASSLGTAGNGYTF	TGTGCCAGCAGCTTGGGTACGGCAGGGAATGGCTACACCTTC
TRBD1	TRBV10-3	.	TRBJ1-4	CAIKAGQGAEKLFF	TGTGCCATCAAGGCGGGACAGGGGGCTGAAAAACTGTTTTTT
TRBD1	TRBV4-2	.	TRBJ1-1	CASSPQGQGSTEAFF	TGTGCCAGCAGCCCCCAAGGACAGGGAAGCACTGAAGCTTTCTTT
TRBD1	TRBV5-1	once	TRBJ1-1	CASSLQGGNTEAFF	TGCGCCAGCAGCTTACAGGGGGGGAACACTGAAGCTTTCTTT
.	TRBV7-9	.	TRBJ1-5	CASDDGRTGQPQHF	TGTGCCAGCGACGACGGTCGGACGGGACAGCCCCAGCATTTT
.	TRBV6-1	.	TRBJ2-6	CASSDTSTVLSGANVLTF	TGTGCCAGCAGTGACACATCTACAGTCCTCTCTGGGGCCAACGTCCTGACTTTC
.	TRBV19	.	TRBJ1-6	CASTGVGGAGENSPLHF	TGTGCCAGTACCGGAGTGGGGGGCGCGGGGGAAAATTCACCCCTCCACTTT
.	TRBV5-1	once	TRBJ1-1	CASSFLQGNTEAFF	TGCGCCAGCAGCTTCCTACAGGGGAACACTGAAGCTTTCTTT
TRBD1	TRBV5-4	.	TRBJ2-7	CASSNGQALYEQYF	TGTGCCAGCAGCAACGGACAGGCCTTGTATGAGCAGTACTTC